Described below is a single TCR beta chain sequence and its context. Germline V lookup: CDR1 KGHSH, CDR2 LQKENI. The CDR3 runs to 15 residues. Trimming cost V 6 bases and J 5 bases; bases outside gene matches: 10. Time point defined: sample taken at primary tumor resection. Donors were fewer than 90 untreated early-stage non-small cell lung cancer patients. The sample belongs to a study of spatial heterogeneity in lung cancer. TCRdb recomputed calls from the 5' RACE reads with MiXCR, one row per CDR3 protein. The sample holds 25,000 or so distinct CDR3 sequences, approximately 4.6% seen once. The gene calls are TRBV18 and TRBJ1-5, with 7 bases identical to TRBD1. The material was PBMCs, obtained at surgery. The TCR originated in a male donor with early-stage non-small cell lung cancer. CDR3 DNA: TGTGCCAGCTCCGAAGACAGGACAGGAGATCAGCCCCAGCATTTT. This sequence encodes CASSEDRTGDQPQHF.